This passage covers 6 T cell receptor beta chains from one sample sequenced in a study of CD8+CD57+ T cells in acquired aplastic anemia. The template used for profiling TCR beta VDJ and CDR3 was genomic DNA. Each CDR3 protein gets one entry after TCRdb re-called the reads with MiXCR. The table shows around 250,000 distinct CDR3 sequences, with 45% to 70% occurring only once. Sequenced input: sorted CD4+, CD8+, or CD8+CD57+ T cells (not recorded which) from PBMCs. These receptors were obtained from a human donor with severe aplastic anemia or a healthy control (not recorded which).

This clonotype was recorded at least ten times. V and J are TRBV27 and TRBJ2-7, with 12 bases matching TRBD2. V lost 5 bases and J lost 6; bases outside the gene matches: 5. The germline gives CDR1 MNHEY, CDR2 SMNVEV (reference sequence). The CDR3 is made up of 14 amino acids. This chain's CDR3 is CASSPRLAGVEQYF. DNA of the CDR3: TGTGCCAGCAGTCCGAGACTAGCGGGGGTCGAGCAGTACTTC.

This chain joins TRBV20-1 and TRBJ1-1, with D perhaps TRBD1 (5 bases). Germline CDR1 reads DFQATT; CDR2 reads SNEGSKA (reference sequence). The CDR3 runs 12 residues. V lost 6 bases to trimming and J lost 12 bases, with 20 bases between them. The CDR3 bases are TGCAGTGCGAACTCCAGGGTGGCCGTGACTTTCTTT. As protein: CSANSRVAVTFF.

The table lists this clonotype with a few counts. The J gene is TRBJ1-1, the V gene TRBV20-1; the D is unclear. Germline assignment: CDR1 DFQATT and CDR2 SNEGSKA (reference sequence). The V end was cut by 0 bases, the J end by 4 bases, with 12 bases between. The CDR3 has 14 residues. This chain's CDR3 is CSARDPFRGTEAFF. The CDR3 nucleotides are TGCAGTGCTAGAGATCCTTTTCGCGGCACTGAAGCTTTCTTT.

The count of this clonotype is one. This chain links TRBV19 with TRBJ1-4; no definite D call. The CDR3 runs to 13 residues. The germline gives CDR1 LNHDA, CDR2 SQIVND (reference sequence). The V gene lost 10 bases and the J gene lost 8 bases, with 17 bases spanning the gap. Here the CDR3 reads CATARNANEKLFF. CDR3 in DNA: TGTGCCACCGCCAGGAACGCGAACGAAAAACTGTTTTTT. Full variable domain (outside the CDR3, taken from reference TRBV19 and TRBJ1-4): DGGITQSPKYLFRKEGQNVTLSCEQNLNHDAMYWYRQDPGQGLRLIYYSQIVNDFQKGDIAEGYSVSREKKESFPLTVTSAQKNPTAFYLCATARNANEKLFFGSGTQLSVL.

The sample holds a few counts of this clonotype. The chain joins TRBV7-8 to TRBJ1-3; D uncertain. V was pared by 3 bases and J by 0 bases, with 3 bases between. CDR1 SGHVS and CDR2 FQNEAQ come from the germline V gene. The CDR3 consists of 13 residues. The CDR3 spells CASSFLSGNTIYF. Written as DNA, the CDR3 is TGTGCCAGCAGCTTCCTCTCTGGAAACACCATATATTTT.

This clonotype was observed once. The chain combines TRBV7-8 with TRBJ1-5; unclear D gene. The CDR3 sequence is 16 residues long. Trimming left V 5 bases short and J 3 bases short, with 17 bases between. The germline V gene has CDR1 SGHVS and CDR2 FQNEAQ. The DNA of the CDR3 is TGTGCCAGCAGCACGCGCCACCGGGGTTCCAATCAGCCCCAGCATTTT. This codes for CASSTRHRGSNQPQHF.